A single sample gave rise to the 20 T cell receptor beta chains below, sequenced in a study of shared clonotypes between healthy human individuals. Using immunoSEQ multiplex PCR, the repertoire was profiled, and TCRdb retains in-frame clones only, with some absent. Of about 2.4 million clones in the sample, 80% to 95% were seen once. The specimen sequenced was naive CD4+ T cells from PBMCs. The subset here: CD45RA+ positively selected. The receptors were sampled from a young man in good health. Some clones in this sample may be carry-over from other donors' samples.

The rearrangement links TRBV30 to TRBJ1-4; D may be TRBD1 (5 bases). Per germline, CDR1 GTSNPN and CDR2 SVGIG (reference sequence). The germline V and J ends were trimmed by 1 base and 11 bases, with 23 bases remaining between them. The CDR3 has 16 residues. The CDR3 spells CAWSGIPGRAVGKLFF. Here the CDR3 DNA reads TGTGCCTGGAGTGGAATTCCGGGACGCGCTGTGGGGAAACTGTTTTTT. The entire variable domain, with the rest obtained from reference TRBV30 and TRBJ1-4, is as follows: SQTIHQWPATLVQPVGSPLSLECTVEGTSNPNLYWYRQAAGRGLQLLFYSVGIGQISSEVPQNLSASRPQDRQFILSSKKLLLSDSGFYLCAWSGIPGRAVGKLFFGSGTQLSVL.

The chain has TRBV18 and TRBJ1-5; weak D call: TRBD1 (6 bases). V was cut by 6 bases and J by 5 bases, with 14 bases left in between. The CDR3 has 14 residues. Germline CDR1 reads KGHSH; CDR2 reads LQKENI. The CDR3 loop reads CASSLDRTDQPQHF. The DNA of the CDR3 is TGTGCCAGCTCGCTTGACAGGACAGATCAGCCCCAGCATTTT. The complete variable domain, with remaining parts taken from reference TRBV18 and TRBJ1-5, reads NAGVMQNPRHLVRRRGQEARLRCSPMKGHSHVYWYRQLPEEGLKFMVYLQKENIIDESGMPKERFSAEFPKEGPSILRIQQVVRGDSAAYFCASSLDRTDQPQHFGDGTRLSIL.

V is TRBV6-1 and J is TRBJ2-5, with no clear D. The germline V and J ends were trimmed by 4 bases and 2 bases, with 8 bases remaining between them. Germline loops: CDR1 MNHNS, CDR2 SASEGT. The CDR3 has 13 amino acids. DNA of the CDR3: TGTGCCAGCAGTGTGACAACGCAAGAGACCCAGTACTTC. Translation gives CASSVTTQETQYF.

This chain joins TRBV4-1 and TRBJ2-6; no definite D call. CDR3 length: 18 amino acids. Germline CDR1 reads MGHRA; CDR2 reads YSYEKL. With 0 bases removed from V and 1 base from J, the gap between germline ends came to 13 bases. This chain's CDR3 is CASSQEPGLGSGANVLTF. CDR3 sequence (DNA): TGCGCCAGCAGCCAAGAACCGGGTTTAGGGTCTGGGGCCAACGTCCTGACTTTC.

The gene calls are TRBV7-9 and TRBJ2-3, with 8 bases identical to TRBD2. Trimming removed 0 bases from V and 2 bases from J; junction bases left unmatched: 4. The CDR3 is 16 amino acids. Germline assignment: CDR1 SEHNR and CDR2 FQNEAQ (reference sequence). This CDR3 reads CASSLASGSLTDTQYF. The CDR3 DNA is TGTGCCAGCAGCTTAGCAAGCGGGAGTCTCACAGATACGCAGTATTTT.

V gene TRBV28 combines with J gene TRBJ2-7, with D possibly matching TRBD1 (6 bases). Germline V gene data show CDR1 as MDHEN and CDR2 as SYDVKM. CDR3 length: 14 residues. The V and J ends lost 7 bases and 4 bases respectively, with 17 bases between them. The CDR3 reads CASKPRDIVYEQYF. CDR3 nucleotides: TGTGCCAGCAAGCCAAGGGACATAGTATACGAGCAGTACTTC.

J is TRBJ1-1 and V is TRBV28, with D possibly being TRBD1 (6 bases). Germline values: CDR1 MDHEN, CDR2 SYDVKM. CDR3 size: 16 residues. V lost 1 base to trimming and J lost 3 bases, with 15 bases between them. The CDR3 DNA is TGTGCCAGCAGTTTATCGCAGGGGCGGATGGACACTGAAGCTTTCTTT. Translating it yields CASSLSQGRMDTEAFF. Filled out from reference TRBV28 and TRBJ1-1, the complete variable domain reads DVKVTQSSRYLVKRTGEKVFLECVQDMDHENMFWYRQDPGLGLRLIYFSYDVKMKEKGDIPEGYSVSREKKERFSLILESASTNQTSMYLCASSLSQGRMDTEAFFGQGTRLTVV.

The V call is TRBV7-9, the J call TRBJ2-7, with TRBD1 identical over 10 bases. The CDR3 has 15 amino acids. Germline loops: CDR1 SEHNR, CDR2 FQNEAQ (reference sequence). The V and J ends lost 5 bases and 2 bases, in that order; junction bases with no gene match: 6. CDR3 protein: CASSVGTGDAYEQYF. The CDR3 DNA reads as TGTGCCAGCAGCGTGGGGACAGGGGATGCCTACGAGCAGTACTTC.

The rearrangement links TRBV4-2 to TRBJ2-7; 9 nucleotides agree with TRBD2. The CDR3 is 16 residues long. The J segment lost 0 bases and the V segment lost 1 base, leaving 4 bases of the junction unmatched. Germline V CDR1 and CDR2: LGHNA, YNFKEQ. Written as DNA, the CDR3 is TGTGCCAGCAGCCAAGCGCCAGCGGGAGGCTCCTACGAGCAGTACTTC. It specifies CASSQAPAGGSYEQYF.

V usage is TRBV28 and J usage is TRBJ1-1; D not certain. Germline V gives CDR1 MDHEN, CDR2 SYDVKM. The germline V and J ends were trimmed by 3 bases and 1 base, with 15 bases remaining between them. CDR3 length: 16 residues. The CDR3 here is CASSFGFRPRNTEAFF. DNA for the CDR3: TGTGCCAGCAGTTTCGGGTTCCGGCCTAGGAACACTGAAGCTTTCTTT.

This chain uses TRBV5-4 with TRBJ1-5, with a weak D call TRBD1 (5 bases). Trimming cost V 1 base and J 12 bases, with 11 bases left between them. Germline V CDR1 and CDR2: SGHNT, YYREEE (reference sequence). The CDR3 runs to 12 residues. CDR3 sequence reads: CASSLPGSSQHF. CDR3 coding DNA: TGTGCCAGCAGCTTGCCAGGGTCCAGCCAGCATTTT.

The gene calls are TRBV7-8 and TRBJ2-6; D is ambiguous. Trimming left V 5 bases short and J 4 bases short, with 12 bases between. This CDR3 spans 15 amino acids. The V gene's germline CDR1 is SGHVS and CDR2 FQNEAQ. CDR3 DNA: TGTGCCAGCAGCCCTCCAAGGCTCGGGGCCAACGTCCTGACTTTC. Protein product: CASSPPRLGANVLTF.

The genes are TRBV6-6 and TRBJ1-1; D gene uncertain. The CDR3 is made up of 11 amino acids. Looked up from germline, CDR1 is MNHNY and CDR2 is SVGAGI (reference sequence). The V end lost 6 bases, the J end lost 10 bases, and 12 bases lay between the germline ends. The CDR3 nucleotides are TGTGCCAGCAGGACGGACGTGGGAGCTTTCTTT. This gives the protein CASRTDVGAFF.

The chain carries TRBV28 and TRBJ2-5; a weak D match, TRBD2 (6 bases). Germline CDR1 reads MDHEN; CDR2 reads SYDVKM. The CDR3 has 13 residues. The V and J ends lost 7 bases and 2 bases respectively, with 11 bases between them. The CDR3 DNA follows: TGTGCCAGCACGGGAGCGGATCAAGAGACCCAGTACTTC. Protein sequence: CASTGADQETQYF. Complete variable domain (other parts from reference TRBV28 and TRBJ2-5): DVKVTQSSRYLVKRTGEKVFLECVQDMDHENMFWYRQDPGLGLRLIYFSYDVKMKEKGDIPEGYSVSREKKERFSLILESASTNQTSMYLCASTGADQETQYFGPGTRLLVL.

The chain combines TRBV4-2 with TRBJ1-1; D uncertain. V was clipped by 3 bases and J by 1 base, with 6 bases between them. Germline V gene sequence: CDR1 LGHNA, CDR2 YNFKEQ. The CDR3 runs to 13 residues. The DNA of the CDR3 is TGTGCCAGCAGCCATCAGGCGAACACTGAAGCTTTCTTT. Translated, it gives CASSHQANTEAFF.

The rearrangement uses TRBV11-1 and TRBJ2-3; 10 bases agree with TRBD2. V shed 1 base, J shed 9 bases, and the junction held 16 bases outside the gene matches. This CDR3 has 18 amino acids. Looked up from germline, CDR1 is SGHAT and CDR2 is FQDESV (reference sequence). The CDR3 DNA reads TGTGCCAGCAGCTTAGGGGGTAGCGGGAGGCTACCTGCGGACACGCAGTATTTT. Residues: CASSLGGSGRLPADTQYF.

The chain combines TRBV11-2 with TRBJ2-5; possible D gene TRBD1, 6 bases. Trimming left V 5 bases short and J 2 bases short, with 12 bases between. Germline CDR1 reads SGHAT; CDR2 reads FQNNGV. This CDR3 region has 14 residues. The CDR3 coding sequence is TGTGCCAGCAGCCTACAGGGCCGACAAGAGACCCAGTACTTC. This sequence encodes CASSLQGRQETQYF.

The chain couples TRBV6-1 to TRBJ2-3; D gene ambiguous. The V and J ends lost 3 bases and 0 bases respectively, with 16 bases between them. Germline V gene sequence: CDR1 MNHNS, CDR2 SASEGT. The CDR3 is 17 amino acids. CDR3 amino acids: CASSDGKQGRSTDTQYF. The CDR3 region has the DNA TGTGCCAGCAGTGACGGAAAACAAGGACGGAGCACAGATACGCAGTATTTT.

As to this clone: Other DNA sequences in this specimen translate into the identical CDR3. The J gene is TRBJ1-2, the V gene TRBV28; TRBD1 matches 7 bases. The ends lost 7 bases at V and 5 bases at J; junction bases unmatched: 4. CDR1 and CDR2 from the germline V gene are MDHEN and SYDVKM. This CDR3 has 12 residues. The CDR3 spells CASTDRVYGYTF. The CDR3 region has the DNA TGTGCCAGCACCGACAGGGTTTATGGCTACACCTTC.

This clone was detected only once. The genes are TRBV30 and TRBJ2-7, with 8 bases lining up with TRBD2. CDR3 size: 16 residues. Per germline, CDR1 GTSNPN and CDR2 SVGIG (reference sequence). V dropped 5 bases and J dropped 0; count of bases not matched to a gene: 12. The chain's CDR3 is CAWRPPVSGTSYEQYF. CDR3 bases: TGTGCCTGGCGACCTCCAGTTAGCGGGACCTCCTACGAGCAGTACTTC.